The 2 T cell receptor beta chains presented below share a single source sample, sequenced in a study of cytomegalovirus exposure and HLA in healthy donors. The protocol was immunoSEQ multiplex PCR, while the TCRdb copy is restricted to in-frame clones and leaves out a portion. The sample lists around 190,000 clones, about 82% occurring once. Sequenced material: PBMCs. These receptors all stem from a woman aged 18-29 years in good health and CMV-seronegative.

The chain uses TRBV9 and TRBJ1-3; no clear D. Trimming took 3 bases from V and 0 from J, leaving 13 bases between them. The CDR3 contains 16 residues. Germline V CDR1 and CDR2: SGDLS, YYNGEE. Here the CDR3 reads CASSGQMTLSGNTIYF. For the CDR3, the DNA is TGTGCCAGCAGCGGACAAATGACCCTCTCTGGAAACACCATATATTTT.

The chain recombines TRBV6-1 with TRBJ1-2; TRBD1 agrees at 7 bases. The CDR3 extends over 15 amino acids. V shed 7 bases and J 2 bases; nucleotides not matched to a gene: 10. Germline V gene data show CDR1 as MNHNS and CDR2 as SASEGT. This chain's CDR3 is CASTKEGAPNYGYTF. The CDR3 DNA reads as TGTGCCAGCACCAAGGAGGGGGCCCCCAACTATGGCTACACCTTC.